The sequence of this T cell receptor beta chain was determined in a study of CD8+ T cells in alopecia areata. Overall study context: Treatment of the treated patients consisted of oral tofacitinib, 5 to 10 mg twice daily.

Notes on this clone: Its antigen is not identified.

Extraction of RNA preceded its reverse transcription into cDNA, which served as the sequencing template. Here immunoSEQ multiplex PCR was the method, and the copy in TCRdb shows in-frame clones only, minus some. The repertoire includes about 150,000 clones, around 86% of them detected once, and roughly 15% sits in the top ten. CDR1 and CDR2 (germline): SGHRS, YFSETQ. The V and J ends lost 3 bases and 2 bases respectively, with 8 bases between them. The CDR3 has 13 residues. Broader study findings: In lesional scalp, particularly from alopecia totalis/universalis, clonality was higher than in normal scalp.

The sequence derives from a human donor with alopecia areata. This chain joins TRBV5-1 and TRBJ2-5, with unresolved D. The material was CD8+ T cells sorted from blood, obtained at week 0. CDR3 residues: CASSSPPQETQYF. CDR3 DNA: TGCGCCAGCAGCTCCCCGCCTCAAGAGACCCAGTACTTC.